The sequence of this T cell receptor beta chain was determined in a study of cytomegalovirus exposure and HLA in healthy donors. Study results and limitations: Some TCR beta chains (around 180 of them) were listed as cytomegalovirus-associated. Accurate predictions that matched the HLA-A and HLA-B alleles of most subjects were reportedly made from TCR beta sequences.

The PCR employed 60 Vbeta primers together with 13 Jbeta primers. The repertoire was sequenced with immunoSEQ multiplex PCR; TCRdb's copy has only in-frame clones and lacks some. In the table there are roughly 200,000 clones, 79% of which are singletons. Worth noting for this clone: The antigen is unknown.

This TCR came from a man between 45 and 60 years old in good health and CMV-seronegative. Input material: PBMCs.

CDR3 bases: TGCAGCGTTGAAGGGAAGGAGGAGGAGACCCAGTACTTC. This translates into CSVEGKEEETQYF. The V gene is TRBV29-1, the J gene TRBJ2-5; D is perhaps TRBD2 (5 bases). The length of the CDR3 is 13 residues. Trimming cost V 1 base and J 5 bases, with 11 bases left between them. Germline CDR1 and CDR2: SQVTM and ANQGSEA.